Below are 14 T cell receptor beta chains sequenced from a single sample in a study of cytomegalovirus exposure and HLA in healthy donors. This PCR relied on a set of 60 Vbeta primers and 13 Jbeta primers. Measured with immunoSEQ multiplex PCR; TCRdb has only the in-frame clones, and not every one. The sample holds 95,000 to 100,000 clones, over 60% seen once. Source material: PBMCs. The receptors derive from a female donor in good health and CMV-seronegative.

The CDR3 region is CASSLSPSYEQYF. The CDR3 DNA is TGTGCCAGCAGCTTATCTCCCTCCTACGAGCAGTACTTC. The genes are TRBV7-3 and TRBJ2-7, with D unclear. The CDR3 is 13 amino acids. Trimming removed 2 bases at V and 0 bases at J, with 5 bases between. In germline, CDR1 is SGHTA, CDR2 FQGTGA.

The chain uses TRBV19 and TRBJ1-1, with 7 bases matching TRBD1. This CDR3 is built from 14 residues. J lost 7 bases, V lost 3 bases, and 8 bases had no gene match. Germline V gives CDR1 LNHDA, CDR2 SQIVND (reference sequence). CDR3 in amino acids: CASSIPDRRYEAFF. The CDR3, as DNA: TGTGCCAGTAGTATCCCGGACAGGAGGTATGAAGCTTTCTTT.

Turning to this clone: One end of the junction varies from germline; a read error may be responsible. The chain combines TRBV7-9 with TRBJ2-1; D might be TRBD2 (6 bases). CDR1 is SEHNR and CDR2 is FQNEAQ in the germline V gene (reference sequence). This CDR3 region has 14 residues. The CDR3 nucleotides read TGTTCCAGCAGCTTAATGGAGCGGGCATTTGAGCAGTTCTTC. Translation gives CSSSLMERAFEQFF.

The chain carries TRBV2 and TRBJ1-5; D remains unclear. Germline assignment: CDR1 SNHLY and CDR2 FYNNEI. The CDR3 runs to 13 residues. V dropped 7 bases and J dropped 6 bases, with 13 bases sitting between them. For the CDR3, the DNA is TGTGCCAGCACCCCGGACGGGAGTCAGCCCCAGCATTTT. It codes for CASTPDGSQPQHF.

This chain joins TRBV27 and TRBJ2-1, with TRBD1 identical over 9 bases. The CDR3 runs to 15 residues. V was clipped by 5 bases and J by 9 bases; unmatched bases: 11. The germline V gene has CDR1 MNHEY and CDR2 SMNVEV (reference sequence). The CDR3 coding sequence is TGTGCCAGCAGTGGCCGGGACAGGGCAACCACTGAGCAGTTCTTC. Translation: CASSGRDRATTEQFF.

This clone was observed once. DNA for the CDR3: TGCGCCAGCAGCTTGGGGCTAGCGGGGGGTCTTAGCACAGATACGCAGTATTTT. Protein sequence: CASSLGLAGGLSTDTQYF. V and J are TRBV5-1 and TRBJ2-3, with 11 bases that match TRBD2. This CDR3 is 18 amino acids long. CDR1 is SGHRS and CDR2 is YFSETQ in the germline V gene. V shed 0 bases and J 0 bases; nucleotides not matched to a gene: 6.

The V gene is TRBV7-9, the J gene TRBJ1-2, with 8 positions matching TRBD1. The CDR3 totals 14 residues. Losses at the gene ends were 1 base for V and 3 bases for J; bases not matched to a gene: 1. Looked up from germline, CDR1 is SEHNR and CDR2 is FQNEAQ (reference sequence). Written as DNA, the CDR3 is TGTGCCAGCAGCTTAGAGACAGGGGACTATGGCTACACCTTC. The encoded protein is CASSLETGDYGYTF. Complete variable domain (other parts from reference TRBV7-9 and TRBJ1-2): DTGVSQNPRHKITKRGQNVTFRCDPISEHNRLYWYRQTLGQGPEFLTYFQNEAQLEKSRLLSDRFSAERPKGSFSTLEIQRTEQGDSAMYLCASSLETGDYGYTFGSGTRLTVV.

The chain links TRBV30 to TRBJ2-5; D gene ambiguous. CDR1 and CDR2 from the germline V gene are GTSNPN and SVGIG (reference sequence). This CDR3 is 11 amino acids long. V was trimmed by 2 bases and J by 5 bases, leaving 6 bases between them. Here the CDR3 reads CAWSLGETQYF. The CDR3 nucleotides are TGTGCCTGGAGTCTCGGGGAGACCCAGTACTTC. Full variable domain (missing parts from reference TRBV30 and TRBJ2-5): SQTIHQWPATLVQPVGSPLSLECTVEGTSNPNLYWYRQAAGRGLQLLFYSVGIGQISSEVPQNLSASRPQDRQFILSSKKLLLSDSGFYLCAWSLGETQYFGPGTRLLVL.

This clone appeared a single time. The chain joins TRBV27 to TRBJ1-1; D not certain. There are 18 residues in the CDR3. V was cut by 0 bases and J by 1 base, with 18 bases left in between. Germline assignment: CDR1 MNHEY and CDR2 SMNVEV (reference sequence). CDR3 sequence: CASSLSPRAGKANTEAFF. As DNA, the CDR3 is TGTGCCAGCAGTTTATCCCCTCGTGCAGGCAAGGCGAACACTGAAGCTTTCTTT.

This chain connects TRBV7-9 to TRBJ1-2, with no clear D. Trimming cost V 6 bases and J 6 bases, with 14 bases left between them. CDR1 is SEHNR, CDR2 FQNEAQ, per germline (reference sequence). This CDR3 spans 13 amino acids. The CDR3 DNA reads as TGTGCCAGCAGTTTCGGTAGTGTCGATGGCTACACCTTC. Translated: CASSFGSVDGYTF. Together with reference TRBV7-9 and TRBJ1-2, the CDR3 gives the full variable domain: DTGVSQNPRHKITKRGQNVTFRCDPISEHNRLYWYRQTLGQGPEFLTYFQNEAQLEKSRLLSDRFSAERPKGSFSTLEIQRTEQGDSAMYLCASSFGSVDGYTFGSGTRLTVV.

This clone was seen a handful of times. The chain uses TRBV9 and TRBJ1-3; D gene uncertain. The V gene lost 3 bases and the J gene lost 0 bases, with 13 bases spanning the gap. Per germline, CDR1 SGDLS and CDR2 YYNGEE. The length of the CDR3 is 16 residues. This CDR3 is CASSGPGVPSGNTIYF. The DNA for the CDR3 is TGTGCCAGCAGCGGACCCGGGGTCCCCTCTGGAAACACCATATATTTT.

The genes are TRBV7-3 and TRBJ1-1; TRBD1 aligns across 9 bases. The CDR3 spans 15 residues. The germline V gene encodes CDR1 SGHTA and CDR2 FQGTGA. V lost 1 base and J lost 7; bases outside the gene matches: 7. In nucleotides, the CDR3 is TGTGCCAGCAGCTTAAGGGGGGGACAGGGAAATGAAGCTTTCTTT. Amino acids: CASSLRGGQGNEAFF.

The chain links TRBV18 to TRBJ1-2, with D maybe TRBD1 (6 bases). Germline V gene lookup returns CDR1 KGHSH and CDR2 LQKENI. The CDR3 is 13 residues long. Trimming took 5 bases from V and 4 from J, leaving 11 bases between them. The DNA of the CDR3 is TGTGCCAGCTCATCTCGACAGGTCTATGGCTACACCTTC. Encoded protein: CASSSRQVYGYTF.

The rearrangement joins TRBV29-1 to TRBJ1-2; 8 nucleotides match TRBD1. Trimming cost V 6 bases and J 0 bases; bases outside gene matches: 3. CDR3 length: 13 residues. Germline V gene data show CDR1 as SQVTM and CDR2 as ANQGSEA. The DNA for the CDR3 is TGCAGCGTCGGACAGGGAACTAACTATGGCTACACCTTC. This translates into CSVGQGTNYGYTF.